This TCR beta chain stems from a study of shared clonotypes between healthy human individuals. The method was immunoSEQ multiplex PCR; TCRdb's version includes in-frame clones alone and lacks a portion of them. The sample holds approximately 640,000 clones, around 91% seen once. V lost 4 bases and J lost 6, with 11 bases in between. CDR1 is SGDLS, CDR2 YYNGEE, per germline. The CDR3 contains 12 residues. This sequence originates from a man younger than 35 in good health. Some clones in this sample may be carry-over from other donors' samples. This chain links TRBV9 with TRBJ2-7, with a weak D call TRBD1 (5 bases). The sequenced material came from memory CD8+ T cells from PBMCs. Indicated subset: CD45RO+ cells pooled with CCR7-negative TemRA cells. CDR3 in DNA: TGTGCCAGCAGCATGGACACATCCGAGCAGTACTTC. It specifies CASSMDTSEQYF.